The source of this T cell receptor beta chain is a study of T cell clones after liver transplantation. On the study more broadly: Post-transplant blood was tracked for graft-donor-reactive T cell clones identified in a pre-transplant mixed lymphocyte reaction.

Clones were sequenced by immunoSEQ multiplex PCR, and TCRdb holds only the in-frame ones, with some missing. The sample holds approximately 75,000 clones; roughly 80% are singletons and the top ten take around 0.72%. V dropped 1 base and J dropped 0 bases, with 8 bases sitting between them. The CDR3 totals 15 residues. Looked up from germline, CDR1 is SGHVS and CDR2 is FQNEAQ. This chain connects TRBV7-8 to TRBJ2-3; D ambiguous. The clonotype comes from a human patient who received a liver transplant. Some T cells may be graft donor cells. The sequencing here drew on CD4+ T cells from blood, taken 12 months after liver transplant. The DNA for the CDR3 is TGTGCCAGCAGCTTAGGGACGGCTAGCACAGATACGCAGTATTTT. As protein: CASSLGTASTDTQYF.